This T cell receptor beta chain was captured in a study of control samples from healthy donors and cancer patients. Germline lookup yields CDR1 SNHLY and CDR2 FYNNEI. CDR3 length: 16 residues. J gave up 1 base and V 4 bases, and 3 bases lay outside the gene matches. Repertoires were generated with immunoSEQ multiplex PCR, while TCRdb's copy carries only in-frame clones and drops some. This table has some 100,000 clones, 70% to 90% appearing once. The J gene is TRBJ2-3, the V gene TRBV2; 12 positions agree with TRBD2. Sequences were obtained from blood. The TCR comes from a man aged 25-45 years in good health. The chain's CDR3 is CASSGTSGMRTDTQYF. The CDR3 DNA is TGTGCCAGCAGTGGGACTAGCGGGATGCGCACAGATACGCAGTATTTT.